The 3 T cell receptor beta chains presented below share a single source sample, sequenced in a study of blood T cell repertoires in COVID-19. The assay was immunoSEQ multiplex PCR, and TCRdb's table has in-frame clones only and misses some. The sample gives a few hundred thousand clones, more than 75% of which show up once; about 2.9% is in the top ten. The sequenced sample was peripheral blood. The receptors shown here come from a man in his sixties with acute or convalescent COVID-19.

J is TRBJ1-1 and V is TRBV6-6; 8 nucleotides agree with TRBD1. The CDR3 covers 12 residues. Germline CDR1 and CDR2: MNHNY and SVGAGI (reference sequence). Trimming took 6 bases from V and 8 from J; bases not matched to a gene: 5. CDR3 sequence (DNA): TGTGCCAGCAGGAAAGACAGGGGCGAAGCTTTCTTT. It yields the protein CASRKDRGEAFF.

In DNA, the CDR3 is TGTGCCAGCAGCGTCGGGCGGGACAGCATCTACGAGCAGTACTTC. This sequence encodes CASSVGRDSIYEQYF. The rearrangement uses TRBV7-3 and TRBJ2-7, with D perhaps matching TRBD1 (7 bases). Trimming cost V 5 bases and J 3 bases, with 17 bases left between them. The CDR3 totals 15 residues. Germline CDR1 and CDR2: SGHTA and FQGTGA.

The chain couples TRBV6-2 or TRBV6-3 to TRBJ1-1, with 8 bases that match TRBD1. Germline loops: CDR1 MNHEY, CDR2 SVGEGT. There are 14 residues in the CDR3. The V gene end was trimmed by 6 bases and the J gene end by 6 bases; junction bases not matched to a gene: 9. DNA for the CDR3: TGTGCCAGCAGCCGTTCAGGGGGCCAGGCTGAAGCTTTCTTT. This translates into CASSRSGGQAEAFF.